This record looks at one T cell receptor (beta chain) sequence and its context. The junction departs from germline at one end; a sequencing error may be responsible. CDR3 length: 17 amino acids. CDR1 and CDR2 from the germline V gene are SGHTA and FQGNSA. The data derive from a study of blood T cell repertoires in COVID-19. Authors' processing steps: Amplification of reference gene primers was used by the study to estimate nucleated cell counts. Data came from immunoSEQ multiplex PCR; TCRdb stores just in-frame clones and leaves some out. V and J calls and clone size follow that table, whereas D and trimming were derived from the DNA. The sample lists about 64,000 clones, around 80% occurring once.

This chain connects TRBV7-2 to TRBJ2-2; TRBD1 matches 8 bases. Sequences were obtained from peripheral blood. This receptor was taken from a human donor in a cohort sampled during active COVID-19. CDR3 coding DNA: TGTGCCAGCAGTTTAGGGGTTAGGACAGGGTATACCGGGGAGCTGTTTTTT. Protein product: CASSLGVRTGYTGELFF.